The 12 T cell receptor beta chains below were found in one sample sequenced in a study of T cells in Graves' hyperthyroidism and ophthalmopathy. TCR beta CDR3 sequences were amplified from RNA transcripts. Initially, a first-round RT-PCR of the TCR CDR3 employed the HTBI primer set. Each CDR3 protein gets one entry after TCRdb re-called the multiplex PCR reads with MiXCR. In the table there are a few hundred thousand distinct CDR3 sequences, less than 25% of which are singletons. Sample: blood. The receptors derive from a man younger than 30 with Graves' hyperthyroidism.

This clonotype has a handful of counts. The J gene is TRBJ2-7, the V gene TRBV11-2, with D unresolved. The CDR3 runs 14 residues. Germline assignment: CDR1 SGHAT and CDR2 FQNNGV. Deletions cut 1 base from V and 2 bases from J, with 9 bases between. The CDR3 coding sequence is TGTGCCAGCAGCTTAGTCGACACCACCTACGAGCAGTACTTC. Its translation: CASSLVDTTYEQYF.

There are a few counts of this clonotype. CDR3 residues: CASSPPRTGRSSYEQYF. Here the CDR3 DNA reads TGCGCCAGCAGCCCCCCCCGGACAGGCCGAAGCTCCTACGAGCAGTACTTC. The gene calls are TRBV4-1 and TRBJ2-7, with 7 bases aligning to TRBD1. J was trimmed by 0 bases and V by 4 bases; bases with no gene match: 12. This CDR3 has 17 amino acids. Germline loops: CDR1 MGHRA, CDR2 YSYEKL.

This rearrangement joins TRBV20-1 to TRBJ2-5, with 9 bases that match TRBD1. The CDR3 sequence is 12 residues long. Trimming took 6 bases from V and 5 from J; bases not matched to a gene: 4. Germline CDR1 reads DFQATT; CDR2 reads SNEGSKA (reference sequence). Here the CDR3 DNA reads TGCAGTGCAACGGACAGGGGTGAGACCCAGTACTTC. Translation gives CSATDRGETQYF.

This clonotype came up many times. The V call is TRBV20-1, the J call TRBJ1-1; 8 nucleotides align to TRBD1. Losses at the gene ends were 0 bases for V and 1 base for J; bases not matched to a gene: 4. The CDR3 totals 15 residues. Looked up from germline, CDR1 is DFQATT and CDR2 is SNEGSKA (reference sequence). The CDR3 bases are TGCAGTGCTAGAGATCTGACAGGGGCGAACACTGAAGCTTTCTTT. Translating it yields CSARDLTGANTEAFF.

This clonotype was observed at least ten times. V and J are TRBV20-1 and TRBJ2-5, with unresolved D. This CDR3 is 14 amino acids long. CDR1 is DFQATT and CDR2 is SNEGSKA in the germline V gene (reference sequence). V dropped 4 bases and J dropped 1 base, with 13 bases sitting between them. The CDR3, as DNA: TGCAGTGCTACTCGAGGACGGGTCCAAGAGACCCAGTACTTC. Protein sequence: CSATRGRVQETQYF.

This rearrangement joins TRBV12-3 or TRBV12-4 to TRBJ1-2; D is perhaps TRBD1 (5 bases). The V end lost 3 bases, the J end lost 2 bases, and 16 bases lay between the germline ends. The CDR3 is made up of 16 amino acids. This chain's CDR3 is CASSLAGRTNNYGYTF. CDR3 bases: TGTGCCAGCAGTTTGGCGGGGAGGACAAACAACTATGGCTACACCTTC.

V gene TRBV24-1 combines with J gene TRBJ2-5; TRBD2 agrees at 10 bases. This CDR3 is 16 amino acids long. Germline loops: CDR1 KGHDR, CDR2 SFDVKD. J was trimmed by 4 bases and V by 3 bases; bases with no gene match: 7. The CDR3 region is CATSDPAAGGLETQYF. The CDR3 nucleotides are TGTGCCACCAGTGATCCAGCAGCGGGAGGGCTAGAGACCCAGTACTTC.

Written as DNA, the CDR3 is TGTGCCAGCATGGGTTCAACGGGGGTAACGAACACCGGGGAGCTGTTTTTT. It is translated as CASMGSTGVTNTGELFF. This chain joins TRBV25-1 and TRBJ2-2; D perhaps matches TRBD2 (6 bases). Trimming took off 7 bases at V and 0 bases at J, with 18 bases between the two ends. CDR3 length: 17 amino acids. Looked up from germline, CDR1 is MGHDK and CDR2 is SYGVNS.

This clonotype has ten or more counts. V usage is TRBV25-1 and J usage is TRBJ1-1; D unclear. This CDR3 has 14 residues. Germline V gene data show CDR1 as MGHDK and CDR2 as SYGVNS. Trimming took 3 bases from V and 11 from J, leaving 19 bases between them. The CDR3 bases are TGTGCCAGCAGTGACCGATTCGATGGGTCGGAGGCTTTCTTT. Protein product: CASSDRFDGSEAFF.

This clonotype has at least ten counts. V usage is TRBV4-1 and J usage is TRBJ2-5; perhaps TRBD2 as D (6 bases). CDR3 length: 18 amino acids. Germline-derived CDR1 and CDR2 are MGHRA and YSYEKL. Trimming pared 0 bases from V and 0 bases from J, leaving 17 bases between. The CDR3 loop is CASSQDRGLRGYQETQYF. CDR3 in DNA: TGCGCCAGCAGCCAAGATCGGGGGTTACGGGGGTACCAAGAGACCCAGTACTTC.

This clonotype was recorded at least ten times. The rearrangement links TRBV6-5 to TRBJ1-2; D is perhaps TRBD1 (6 bases). Germline lookup yields CDR1 MNHEY and CDR2 SVGAGI. This CDR3 comprises 13 residues. V lost 11 bases and J lost 4, with 17 bases in between. CDR3 in DNA: TGTGCCTCCCGAGGGGGTTTCCGCTATGGCTACACCTTC. It is translated as CASRGGFRYGYTF.

This clonotype appeared once. The chain's CDR3 is CASRGLAPYEQYF. The CDR3 coding sequence is TGTGCCAGCAGGGGACTAGCTCCCTACGAGCAGTACTTC. The chain employs TRBV7-8 and TRBJ2-7; 9 bases agree with TRBD2. The CDR3 extends over 13 amino acids. From germline, CDR1 is SGHVS and CDR2 FQNEAQ. V lost 6 bases and J lost 2; bases outside the gene matches: 2.